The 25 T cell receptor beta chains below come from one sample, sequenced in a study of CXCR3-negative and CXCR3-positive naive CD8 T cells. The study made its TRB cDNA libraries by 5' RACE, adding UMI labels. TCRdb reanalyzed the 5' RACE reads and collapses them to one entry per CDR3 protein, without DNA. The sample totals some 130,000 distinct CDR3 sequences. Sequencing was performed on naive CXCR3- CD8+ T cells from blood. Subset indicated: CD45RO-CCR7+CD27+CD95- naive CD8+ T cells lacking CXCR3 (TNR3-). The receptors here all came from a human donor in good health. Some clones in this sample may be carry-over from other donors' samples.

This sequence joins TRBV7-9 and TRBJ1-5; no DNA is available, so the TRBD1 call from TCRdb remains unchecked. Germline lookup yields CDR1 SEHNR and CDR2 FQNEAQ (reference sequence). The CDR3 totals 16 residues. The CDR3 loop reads CASSPGHLGSNQPQHF.

CDR3 in amino acids: CASSFLGGSGETQYF. V usage is TRBV7-3 and J usage is TRBJ2-5; TCRdb indicates TRBD1, and absent DNA this call remains unverified. From germline, CDR1 is SGHTA and CDR2 FQGTGA. The CDR3 consists of 15 residues. The whole variable domain, filled in from reference TRBV7-3 and TRBJ2-5, reads GAGVSQTPSNKVTEKGKYVELRCDPISGHTALYWYRQSLGQGPEFLIYFQGTGAADDSGLPNDRFFAVRPEGSVSTLKIQRTERGDSAVYLCASSFLGGSGETQYFGPGTRLLVL.

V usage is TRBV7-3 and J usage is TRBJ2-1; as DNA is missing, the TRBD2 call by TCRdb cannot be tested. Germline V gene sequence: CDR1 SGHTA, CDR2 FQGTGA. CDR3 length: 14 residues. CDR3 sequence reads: CASSLEGRLDEQFF.

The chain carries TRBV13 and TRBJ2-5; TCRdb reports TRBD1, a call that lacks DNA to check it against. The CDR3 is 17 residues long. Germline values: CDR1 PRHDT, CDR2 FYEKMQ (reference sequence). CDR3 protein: CASSPQGGGPQEETQYF.

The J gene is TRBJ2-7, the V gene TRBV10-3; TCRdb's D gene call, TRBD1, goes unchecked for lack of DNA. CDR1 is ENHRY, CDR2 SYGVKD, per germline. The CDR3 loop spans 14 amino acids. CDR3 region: CAISPGFESYEQYF.

CDR3 loop: CATSRVVGGTGELFF. This chain uses TRBV15 with TRBJ2-2; TCRdb's D call, TRBD1, is unchecked because there is no DNA. In germline, CDR1 is LNHNV, CDR2 YYDKDF (reference sequence). The CDR3 loop spans 15 amino acids.

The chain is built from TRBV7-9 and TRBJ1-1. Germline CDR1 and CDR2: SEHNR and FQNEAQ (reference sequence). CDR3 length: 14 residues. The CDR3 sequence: CASSLVAMNTEAFF.

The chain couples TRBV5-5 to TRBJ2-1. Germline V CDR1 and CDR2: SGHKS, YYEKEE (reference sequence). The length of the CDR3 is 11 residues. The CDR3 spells CASRGDNEQFF.

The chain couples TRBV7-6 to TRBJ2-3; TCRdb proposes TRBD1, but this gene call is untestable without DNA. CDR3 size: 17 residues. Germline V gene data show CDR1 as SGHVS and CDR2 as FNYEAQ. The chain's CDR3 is CASSLGIVNRLLDTQYF.

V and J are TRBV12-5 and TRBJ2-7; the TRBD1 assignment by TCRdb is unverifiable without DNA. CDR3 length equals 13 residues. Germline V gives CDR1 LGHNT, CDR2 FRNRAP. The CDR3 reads CASAYDRTYEQYF.

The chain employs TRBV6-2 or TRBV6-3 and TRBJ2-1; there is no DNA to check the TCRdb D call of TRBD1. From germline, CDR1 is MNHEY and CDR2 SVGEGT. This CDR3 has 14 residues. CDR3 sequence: CASSYRQGYNEQFF.

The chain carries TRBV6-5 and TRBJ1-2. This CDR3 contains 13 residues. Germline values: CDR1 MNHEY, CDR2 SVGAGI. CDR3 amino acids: CASSYSWIYGYTF.

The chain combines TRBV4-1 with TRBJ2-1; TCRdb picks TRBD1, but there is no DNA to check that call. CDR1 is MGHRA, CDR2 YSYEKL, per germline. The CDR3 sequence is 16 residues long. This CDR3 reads CASSQNPTGGLNEQFF.

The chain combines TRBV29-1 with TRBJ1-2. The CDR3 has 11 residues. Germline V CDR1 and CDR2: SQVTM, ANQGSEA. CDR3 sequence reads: CSVDVSYGYTF.

CDR3 sequence: CAGRDRGPYEQYF. The V call is TRBV2, the J call TRBJ2-7; no DNA is available, so the TRBD1 call from TCRdb remains unchecked. Germline V CDR1 and CDR2: SNHLY, FYNNEI. The CDR3 extends over 13 amino acids. Drawing the rest from reference TRBV2 and TRBJ2-7, the complete variable domain is EPEVTQTPSHQVTQMGQEVILRCVPISNHLYFYWYRQILGQKVEFLVSFYNNEISEKSEIFDDQFSVERPDGSNFTLKIRSTKLEDSAMYFCAGRDRGPYEQYFGPGTRLTVT.

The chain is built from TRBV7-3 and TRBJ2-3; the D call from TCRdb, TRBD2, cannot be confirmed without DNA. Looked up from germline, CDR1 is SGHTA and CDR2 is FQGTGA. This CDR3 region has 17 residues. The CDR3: CASSEGLAGTSTDTQYF.

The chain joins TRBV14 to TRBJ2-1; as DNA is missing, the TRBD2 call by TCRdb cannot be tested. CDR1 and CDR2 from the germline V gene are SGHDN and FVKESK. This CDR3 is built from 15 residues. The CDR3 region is CASSQVRLAGGEQFF.

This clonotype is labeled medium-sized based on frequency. The CDR3 sequence is CASSPLGIETGGFTTYNEQFF. The chain joins TRBV14 to TRBJ2-1; the D gene TCRdb calls, TRBD1, cannot be checked with no DNA. From germline, CDR1 is SGHDN and CDR2 FVKESK. This CDR3 contains 21 residues.

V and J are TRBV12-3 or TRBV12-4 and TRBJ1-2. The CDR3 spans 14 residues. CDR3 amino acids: CASSFGGTNYGYTF.

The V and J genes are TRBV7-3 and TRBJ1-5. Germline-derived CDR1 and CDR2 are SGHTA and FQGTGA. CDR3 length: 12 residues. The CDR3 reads CASSSLNQPQHF. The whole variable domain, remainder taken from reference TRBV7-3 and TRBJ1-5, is GAGVSQTPSNKVTEKGKYVELRCDPISGHTALYWYRQSLGQGPEFLIYFQGTGAADDSGLPNDRFFAVRPEGSVSTLKIQRTERGDSAVYLCASSSLNQPQHFGDGTRLSIL.

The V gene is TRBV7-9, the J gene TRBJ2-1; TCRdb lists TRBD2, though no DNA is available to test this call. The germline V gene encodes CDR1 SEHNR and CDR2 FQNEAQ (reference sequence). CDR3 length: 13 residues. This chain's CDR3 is CASSYSSSDEQFF.

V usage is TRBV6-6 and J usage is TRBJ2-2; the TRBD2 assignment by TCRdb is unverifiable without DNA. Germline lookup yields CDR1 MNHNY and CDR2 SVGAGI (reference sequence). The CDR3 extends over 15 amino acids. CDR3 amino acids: CASTITGPNTGELFF.

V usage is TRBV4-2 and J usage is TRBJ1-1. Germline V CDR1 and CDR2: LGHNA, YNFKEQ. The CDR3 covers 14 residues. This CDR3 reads CASSPGGENTEAFF.

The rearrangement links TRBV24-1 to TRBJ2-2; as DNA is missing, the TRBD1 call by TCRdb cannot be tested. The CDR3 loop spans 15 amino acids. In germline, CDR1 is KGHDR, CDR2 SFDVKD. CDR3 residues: CATGDSRGVFGELFF.

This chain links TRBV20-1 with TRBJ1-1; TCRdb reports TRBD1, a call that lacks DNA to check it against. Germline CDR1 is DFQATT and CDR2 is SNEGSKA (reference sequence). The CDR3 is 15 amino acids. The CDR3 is CSPATFGTPAPEAFF.